This TCR beta chain appears in the sequencing data of a study of metastatic and nonmetastatic thyroid tumors. Turning to the study itself: The comparison covered peripheral blood and tumor or nodule tissue in malignant and benign thyroid patients. Whole-study results and caveats: According to reports, the diversity of TCR beta was significantly higher in malignant thyroid tumors than in benign nodules, and this held in both blood and tumor samples.

Each patient went into thyroid surgery without having received any treatment. The V and J ends lost 6 bases and 7 bases, in that order; junction bases with no gene match: 6. There are 14 residues in the CDR3. Germline assignment: CDR1 KGHSH and CDR2 LQKENI. Authors' processing steps: It was from CDR3 differences across clinicopathological groups that a distant-metastasis classifier for papillary thyroid cancer was built. MiXCR re-clonotyped the PCR reads for TCRdb. Here the V and J calls rest on TCRdb's processing, not on the authors' analysis. This table holds about 21,000 clones, under 30% found once. This clone came up a few times. The antigen remains unidentified. The sample has other DNA sequences that encode this CDR3 too.

This sequence originates from a male donor with papillary thyroid cancer or a benign thyroid nodule (not recorded which). Some clones in this sample may be carry-over from other donors' samples. The sequencing input was tumor tissue. The rearrangement links TRBV18 to TRBJ1-6; TRBD1 agrees at 7 bases. For the CDR3, the DNA is TGTGCCAGCTCTCGGGACAGCGAAAATTCACCCCTCCACTTT. It yields the protein CASSRDSENSPLHF.